This TCR beta chain stems from a study of cytomegalovirus exposure and HLA in healthy donors. PCR used 60 Vbeta primers and 13 Jbeta primers. Measured with immunoSEQ multiplex PCR; TCRdb has only the in-frame clones, and not every one. This table has 100,000 to 150,000 clones, roughly 76% appearing once. Germline V gene data show CDR1 as MGHRA and CDR2 as YSYEKL. V gave up 4 bases and J gave up 1 base; unmatched junction bases: 6. The CDR3 totals 16 residues. Donors in the study were healthy people who gave bone marrow. Specimen: PBMCs. This sequence joins TRBV4-1 and TRBJ2-5, with 10 bases lining up with TRBD2. This TCR derives from a woman in her fifties or sixties in good health and CMV-seronegative. Here the CDR3 reads CASSLSSGGFQETQYF. DNA for the CDR3: TGCGCCAGCAGCCTTTCTAGCGGGGGCTTCCAAGAGACCCAGTACTTC.